Each of the 17 T cell receptor beta chains below was sequenced from the same sample in a study of tumor and adjacent non-tumor tissue in lung cancer. The template was RNA from unsorted bulk tissue. Three rounds of nested PCR, following a modified ARM-PCR protocol, produced the TCRbeta library. TCRdb redid the calling of the multiplex PCR reads with MiXCR, one entry per CDR3 protein. In the table there are 130,000 or so distinct CDR3 sequences, 60% to 70% of which are singletons. The sample comprised lung tumor tissue. The receptor set was obtained from a man aged 25 to 40 with non-small cell lung cancer.

On this clonotype itself: Being one base from a much bigger clone, this may be a read error. The chain recombines TRBV7-2 with TRBJ2-5; D unresolved. CDR3 length: 12 amino acids. Germline CDR1 SGHTA, CDR2 FQGNSA. Trimming cost V 6 bases and J 4 bases, with 9 bases left between them. Here the CDR3 reads CASRSGRETQYF. The CDR3 nucleotides read TGTGCCAGCAGATCGGGTAGAGAGACCCAGTACTTC. The variable domain in full, with the rest retrieved from reference TRBV7-2 and TRBJ2-5, is GAGVSQSPSNKVTEKGKDVELRCDPISGHTALYWYRQSLGQGLEFLIYFQGNSAPDKSGLPSDRFSAERTGGSVSTLTIQRTQQEDSAVYLCASRSGRETQYFGPGTRLLVL.

As regards this clonotype: This clone may be a read error of a much larger clone one base away. V usage is TRBV4-3 and J usage is TRBJ1-6; D perhaps matches TRBD1 (6 bases). Germline CDR1 and CDR2: LGHNA and YSLEER. This CDR3 has 16 residues. The CDR3 is CASSQGGTSYSSPLHF. CDR3 DNA sequence: TGCGCCAGCAGCCAAGGAGGGACATCTTATAGTTCACCCCTCCACTTT.

In the case of this clonotype: A read error may produce the germline difference seen at one junction end. The chain employs TRBV11-2 and TRBJ2-7; D tentatively reads TRBD1 or TRBD2 (7 bases each). The CDR3 loop spans 16 amino acids. Germline V gives CDR1 SGHAT, CDR2 FQNNGV. The CDR3 sequence is CGSSPGGGGTWYEQYF. The CDR3 DNA follows: TGTGGCAGCAGCCCAGGGGGAGGGGGCACCTGGTACGAGCAGTACTTC. Full variable domain (outside the CDR3, taken from reference TRBV11-2 and TRBJ2-7): EAGVAQSPRYKIIEKRQSVAFWCNPISGHATLYWYQQILGQGPKLLIQFQNNGVVDDSQLPKDRFSAERLKGVDSTLKIQPAKLEDSAVYLCGSSPGGGGTWYEQYFGPGTRLTVT.

CDR3 coding DNA: TGTGCCAGCAGTATTAGCTCCCCTTTTGGGGAGCAGTTCTTC. This gives the protein CASSISSPFGEQFF. The chain links TRBV2 to TRBJ2-1; unclear D gene. Germline V lookup: CDR1 SNHLY, CDR2 FYNNEI. The CDR3 length is 14 residues. Trimming took off 5 bases at V and 10 bases at J, with 18 bases between the two ends.

This clonotype was counted between two and nine times. The chain couples TRBV30 to TRBJ2-1; D remains unclear. Per germline, CDR1 GTSNPN and CDR2 SVGIG (reference sequence). CDR3 size: 11 residues. V lost 0 bases, J lost 8 bases, and 5 bases lay in between. CDR3 region: CAWSVLDEQFF. As DNA, the CDR3 is TGTGCCTGGAGTGTACTGGATGAGCAGTTCTTC.

This clonotype has just one count. A read error may be the cause here, since a much bigger clone is one base away. This chain joins TRBV20-1 and TRBJ2-1, with D perhaps matching TRBD2 (5 bases). Looked up from germline, CDR1 is DFQATT and CDR2 is SNEGSKA (reference sequence). The CDR3 contains 13 residues. CDR3: CSALDSLENERFF. The CDR3 bases are TGCAGTGCTCTGGACTCCCTAGAGAATGAGCGGTTCTTC.

In this sample, this clonotype turned up many times. The genes are TRBV20-1 and TRBJ2-7, with TRBD1 identical over 10 bases. The J segment lost 2 bases and the V segment lost 4 bases, leaving 8 bases of the junction unmatched. Germline V gene data show CDR1 as DFQATT and CDR2 as SNEGSKA (reference sequence). The CDR3 extends over 15 amino acids. The CDR3 reads CSAIMSDRGTYEQYF. CDR3 bases: TGCAGTGCTATAATGTCGGACAGGGGGACCTACGAGCAGTACTTC.

This clonotype was seen just once. This chain connects TRBV10-1 to TRBJ2-2; unclear D gene. CDR1 is WNHNN and CDR2 is SYGVQD in the germline V gene (reference sequence). The CDR3 sequence is 14 residues long. Trimming shortened V by 4 bases and J by 7 bases, and 13 bases separated the two germline ends. CDR3 sequence reads: CASSGPPLGGELFF. In nucleotides, the CDR3 is TGCGCCAGCAGTGGGCCGCCTCTGGGCGGGGAGCTGTTTTTT.

V gene TRBV11-2 combines with J gene TRBJ2-7; D is possibly TRBD2 (5 bases). This CDR3 is built from 16 residues. Germline values: CDR1 SGHAT, CDR2 FQNNGV. V was cut by 5 bases and J by 3 bases, with 20 bases left in between. For the CDR3, the DNA is TGTGCCAGCAGCGTAGTGAACCTAGTGGGAGTCTACGAGCAGTACTTC. This gives the protein CASSVVNLVGVYEQYF.

To note about this clonotype: A read error is possible here, since a much larger clone lies one base away. This chain joins TRBV20-1 and TRBJ1-5, with a tentative D call TRBD1 (6 bases). Germline CDR1 reads DFQATT; CDR2 reads SNEGSKA (reference sequence). This CDR3 region has 12 residues. V lost 5 bases, J lost 6 bases, and 11 bases lay in between. The CDR3 loop reads CSARQVGQPQHF. CDR3 sequence (DNA): TGCAGTGCTCGACAGGTAGGTCAGCCCCAGCATTTT.

Notes on this clonotype: With a much larger clone just one base away, this may be a read error. The chain has TRBV20-1 and TRBJ2-1, with TRBD2 matching 10 bases. The CDR3 consists of 15 residues. Germline lookup yields CDR1 DFQATT and CDR2 SNEGSKA (reference sequence). CDR3 amino acids: CNASVGTSVYNEQFF. Written as DNA, the CDR3 is TGCAATGCTAGTGTAGGGACTAGCGTCTACAATGAGCAGTTCTTC.

This clonotype has only one observation. One junction end does not reproduce the germline sequence, and a read error may be involved. CDR3 coding DNA: TGTGCCTGCACTTCCCCCATAGCGGAGAAGAGCTCCTACAATGAGCAGTTTTTC. Protein product: CACTSPIAEKSSYNEQFF. The V and J genes are TRBV28 and TRBJ2-1, with D perhaps matching TRBD2 (6 bases). CDR1 and CDR2 (germline): MDHEN, SYDVKM. This CDR3 comprises 18 residues.

Notes on this clonotype: A read error may account for a junction end that differs from germline. The V gene is TRBV4-3, the J gene TRBJ2-3; D might be TRBD1 (7 bases). Germline loops: CDR1 LGHNA, CDR2 YSLEER. The CDR3 covers 14 residues. The CDR3 coding sequence is TGCGCCAGCAGCCGAGTCAGGGGGGCAGATACACAGTATTTT. Amino acid sequence: CASSRVRGADTQYF.

By share, this clonotype ranks as medium-sized. The chain uses TRBV11-2 and TRBJ1-1; D possibly corresponds to TRBD1 (5 bases). The CDR3 length is 14 residues. V lost 3 bases and J 5 bases, leaving 13 bases between the germline ends. Germline V lookup: CDR1 SGHAT, CDR2 FQNNGV. Written as DNA, the CDR3 is TGTGCCAGCAGCTTGATTGGGGACGGGACTGAAGCTTTCTTT. Encoded protein: CASSLIGDGTEAFF. The complete variable domain, with remaining parts taken from reference TRBV11-2 and TRBJ1-1, reads EAGVAQSPRYKIIEKRQSVAFWCNPISGHATLYWYQQILGQGPKLLIQFQNNGVVDDSQLPKDRFSAERLKGVDSTLKIQPAKLEDSAVYLCASSLIGDGTEAFFGQGTRLTVV.

In this sample, this clonotype turned up a few times. The V and J genes are TRBV18 and TRBJ2-2, with TRBD1 matching 7 bases. CDR1 is KGHSH, CDR2 LQKENI, per germline. The V gene end was trimmed by 3 bases and the J gene end by 7 bases; junction bases not matched to a gene: 14. This CDR3 is 17 amino acids long. CDR3 region: CASSPYQEGARIGELFF. CDR3 bases: TGTGCCAGCTCACCGTACCAAGAGGGGGCCCGAATCGGGGAGCTGTTTTTT.

With regard to this clonotype: A much more abundant neighbour one base away suggests this may be a read error. This chain joins TRBV5-6 and TRBJ2-3; D uncertain. CDR1 SGHDT and CDR2 YYEEEE come from the germline V gene. Between the trimmed V and J ends, which lost 7 bases and 4 bases, there was a span of 10 bases. The CDR3 has 12 amino acids. CDR3 sequence (DNA): TGTGCCAGCGGCCGGCCAGCAGATACGCAGTATTTT. Its translation is CASGRPADTQYF.

Of note for this clonotype: The junction differs from germline at one of its ends, possibly a read error. This chain connects TRBV20-1 to TRBJ1-2; D not certain. This CDR3 has 13 residues. CDR1 DFQATT and CDR2 SNEGSKA come from the germline V gene (reference sequence). In DNA, the CDR3 is TGCAGCGCTAGAGATTGGAGCGCCTATGGCTACACCTTC. The encoded protein is CSARDWSAYGYTF.